This passage covers 20 T cell receptor beta chains from one sample sequenced in a study of response to subunit inactivated influenza vaccine. TCRdb reprocessed the RT-PCR reads with MiXCR, giving one entry per CDR3 protein. The table includes over 800,000 distinct CDR3 sequences, 20% to 25% detected once. The sequencing here drew on PBMCs from blood, taken roughly 5 days after vaccination. These receptors were collected from a man aged 45-60 years who received an inactivated influenza vaccine.

J is TRBJ2-2 and V is TRBV12-3 or TRBV12-4, with a tentative D call TRBD2 (5 bases). The CDR3 runs to 14 residues. The ends were cut back, 3 bases at V and 3 bases at J, with 8 bases in the middle. The CDR3 DNA is TGTGCCAGCAGTTTTTCGAGGGACACCGGGGAGCTGTTTTTT. Its protein is CASSFSRDTGELFF.

This clonotype appeared many times. The chain recombines TRBV5-1 with TRBJ2-7; D ambiguous. The ends were cut back, 0 bases at V and 3 bases at J, with 7 bases in the middle. Germline lookup yields CDR1 SGHRS and CDR2 YFSETQ. The CDR3 has 13 residues. CDR3 DNA sequence: TGCGCCAGCAGCTTGGGGGCAGGCTACGAGCAGTACTTC. This encodes CASSLGAGYEQYF.

This chain links TRBV12-3 or TRBV12-4 with TRBJ1-1; 7 positions agree with TRBD1. The CDR3 runs to 13 residues. Trimming at V came to 4 bases and at J to 7 bases, leaving 6 bases not matched to a gene. As DNA, the CDR3 is TGTGCCAGCAGTTCCTCGACAGGGCTTGAAGCTTTCTTT. As protein: CASSSSTGLEAFF.

This sequence joins TRBV6-2 or TRBV6-3 and TRBJ1-5, with D unresolved. This CDR3 comprises 14 residues. Germline V gene data show CDR1 as MNHEY and CDR2 as SVGEGT. Trimming cost V 7 bases and J 7 bases, with 17 bases left between them. The CDR3 reads CASTDGLPGQPQHF. The DNA for the CDR3 is TGTGCCAGCACCGACGGTTTGCCGGGGCAGCCCCAGCATTTT.

The rearrangement uses TRBV30 and TRBJ1-3; D remains unclear. Germline CDR1 reads GTSNPN; CDR2 reads SVGIG (reference sequence). CDR3 length equals 12 residues. The chain's CDR3 is CTLRLSGNTIYF. CDR3 nucleotides: TGTACCCTCAGGCTCTCTGGAAACACCATATATTTT.

This clonotype was seen only a few times. The rearrangement links TRBV7-2 to TRBJ1-1, with D maybe TRBD1 (6 bases). V was cut by 8 bases and J by 4 bases, with 14 bases left in between. Germline-derived CDR1 and CDR2 are SGHTA and FQGNSA. The CDR3 covers 13 residues. CDR3 coding DNA: TGTGCCAGCGGATGGGGGGCGAGCACTGAAGCTTTCTTT. Residues: CASGWGASTEAFF.

As DNA, the CDR3 is TGTGCCAGCAGCTGGACAGGTTTCGTAAGTCCTGGGGCCAACGTCCTGACTTTC. Its translation is CASSWTGFVSPGANVLTF. V and J are TRBV11-2 and TRBJ2-6; 7 nucleotides align to TRBD1. CDR3 size: 18 residues. Germline lookup yields CDR1 SGHAT and CDR2 FQNNGV. V was pared by 4 bases and J by 2 bases, with 11 bases of the junction left unmatched. The whole variable domain, remainder taken from reference TRBV11-2 and TRBJ2-6, is EAGVAQSPRYKIIEKRQSVAFWCNPISGHATLYWYQQILGQGPKLLIQFQNNGVVDDSQLPKDRFSAERLKGVDSTLKIQPAKLEDSAVYLCASSWTGFVSPGANVLTFGAGSRLTVL.

Only a few counts were recorded for this clonotype. The DNA for the CDR3 is TGTGCCAGCAGTGCGGGACTAGCGGAAATGTACCAAGAGACCCAGTACTTC. This gives the protein CASSAGLAEMYQETQYF. This chain uses TRBV12-3 or TRBV12-4 with TRBJ2-5, with TRBD2 matching over 11 bases. Losses at the gene ends were 5 bases for V and 0 bases for J; bases not matched to a gene: 8. The CDR3 has 17 amino acids.

The sample holds a few counts of this clonotype. This chain links TRBV4-3 with TRBJ2-1, with TRBD2 matching over 9 bases. CDR1 LGHNA and CDR2 YSLEER come from the germline V gene. CDR3 length: 17 residues. The V segment lost 0 bases and the J segment 0 bases; nucleotides outside the gene matches: 3. The CDR3 protein is CASSQEGSGSSYNEQFF. In DNA, the CDR3 is TGCGCCAGCAGCCAAGAAGGTAGCGGGAGCTCCTACAATGAGCAGTTCTTC.

The chain carries TRBV10-3 and TRBJ2-1, with D possibly TRBD2 on 6 matching bases. Germline CDR1 reads ENHRY; CDR2 reads SYGVKD. The CDR3 sequence is 14 residues long. Trimming left V 0 bases short and J 3 bases short, with 6 bases between. CDR3 sequence reads: CAISESGGYNEQFF. The DNA of the CDR3 is TGTGCCATCAGTGAGTCGGGAGGCTACAATGAGCAGTTCTTC.

The V and J genes are TRBV9 and TRBJ2-1; TRBD2 aligns across 7 bases. The CDR3 runs to 16 residues. V lost 0 bases to trimming and J lost 0 bases; unmatched junction nucleotides: 3. Germline loops: CDR1 SGDLS, CDR2 YYNGEE. CDR3 bases: TGTGCCAGCAGCGTAGGGGCGGGAGTCTCCTACAATGAGCAGTTCTTC. As protein: CASSVGAGVSYNEQFF. The variable domain in full, with the rest retrieved from reference TRBV9 and TRBJ2-1, is DSGVTQTPKHLITATGQRVTLRCSPRSGDLSVYWYQQSLDQGLQFLIQYYNGEERAKGNILERFSAQQFPDLHSELNLSSLELGDSALYFCASSVGAGVSYNEQFFGPGTRLTVL.

This clonotype turned up a few times. The rearrangement joins TRBV6-1 to TRBJ2-7; D may be TRBD1 or TRBD2 (5 bases each). The V end lost 5 bases, the J end lost 5 bases, and 16 bases lay between the germline ends. The CDR3 is 14 amino acids. From germline, CDR1 is MNHNS and CDR2 SASEGT. CDR3 sequence reads: CASSRDRRSHEQYF. The CDR3 region has the DNA TGTGCCAGCAGTCGGGACCGTAGGTCGCACGAGCAGTACTTC.

The rearrangement links TRBV25-1 to TRBJ2-3; 8 bases agree with TRBD1. Germline V gene data show CDR1 as MGHDK and CDR2 as SYGVNS. The CDR3 runs to 15 residues. The V segment lost 5 bases and the J segment 1 base; nucleotides outside the gene matches: 5. Written as DNA, the CDR3 is TGTGCCAGCAGTCGGACAGGGACGGGCACAGATACGCAGTATTTT. Residues: CASSRTGTGTDTQYF.

V usage is TRBV10-3 and J usage is TRBJ1-5; D is uncertain. Germline V gives CDR1 ENHRY, CDR2 SYGVKD. The CDR3 has 13 residues. V was trimmed by 0 bases and J by 5 bases, leaving 5 bases between them. The CDR3 reads CAISESGDQPQHF. The CDR3 region has the DNA TGTGCCATCAGTGAGTCTGGAGATCAGCCCCAGCATTTT.

The chain carries TRBV7-8 and TRBJ2-3; D possibly uses TRBD1 or TRBD2 (5 bases each). CDR3 length: 14 amino acids. V gave up 6 bases and J gave up 6 bases, with 16 bases separating them. The germline CDR1 and CDR2 sequences are SGHVS and FQNEAQ. The CDR3 loop is CASRPGRAWDTQYF. The DNA of the CDR3 is TGTGCCAGCAGACCGGGACGAGCCTGGGATACGCAGTATTTT. Complete variable domain (other parts from reference TRBV7-8 and TRBJ2-3): GAGVSQSPRYKVAKRGQDVALRCDPISGHVSLFWYQQALGQGPEFLTYFQNEAQLDKSGLPSDRFFAERPEGSVSTLKIQRTQQEDSAVYLCASRPGRAWDTQYFGPGTRLTVL.

J is TRBJ1-1 and V is TRBV5-5, with unresolved D. The CDR3 extends over 12 amino acids. The ends were cut back, 1 base at V and 4 bases at J, with 5 bases in the middle. CDR1 and CDR2 (germline): SGHKS, YYEKEE (reference sequence). The CDR3: CASSLRTTEAFF. The CDR3 DNA reads TGTGCCAGCAGCTTGCGCACCACTGAAGCTTTCTTT.

The V and J genes are TRBV5-1 and TRBJ2-2, with TRBD2 matching 9 bases. The ends lost 1 base at V and 5 bases at J; junction bases unmatched: 15. CDR3 length: 19 amino acids. The germline V gene encodes CDR1 SGHRS and CDR2 YFSETQ. Here the CDR3 DNA reads TGCGCCAGCAGCTTGTCCCGTCAAACCAAGCGGGGGGATACCGGGGAGCTGTTTTTT. This encodes CASSLSRQTKRGDTGELFF.

This clonotype was seen many times. The chain employs TRBV29-1 and TRBJ1-3, with unresolved D. The V gene lost 8 bases and the J gene lost 2 bases, with 13 bases spanning the gap. Germline-derived CDR1 and CDR2 are SQVTM and ANQGSEA. This CDR3 spans 13 amino acids. The CDR3 DNA is TGCAGCACCCAGTTCGGGACTGGAAACACCATATATTTT. This sequence encodes CSTQFGTGNTIYF.

This clonotype was detected many times. The chain couples TRBV6-1 to TRBJ2-7; D gene uncertain. Looked up from germline, CDR1 is MNHNS and CDR2 is SASEGT. The CDR3 runs 13 residues. The V gene lost 6 bases and the J gene lost 0 bases, with 9 bases spanning the gap. The CDR3 sequence is CASSRLSSYEQYF. CDR3 nucleotides: TGTGCCAGCAGCCGCTTGTCCTCCTACGAGCAGTACTTC.

This clonotype was observed a handful of times. V is TRBV12-3 or TRBV12-4 and J is TRBJ2-1, with 9 bases identical to TRBD1. The CDR3 has 12 amino acids. V gave up 5 bases and J gave up 12 bases; unmatched junction bases: 5. For the CDR3, the DNA is TGTGCCAGCAGTACGGACAGGGGTTGGCAGTTCTTC. It is translated as CASSTDRGWQFF.